This TCR beta chain emerged from a study of T cells in women clearing cervical HPV infection listed by TCRdb under 2018. For context, the study as a whole: Cases were under 30 women with histologically confirmed HPV16-related CIN3 or worse, including a couple of invasive cancers. The 25 controls were women who cleared a single incident HPV16 infection within 12 months without developing precancer or cancer. Blood from cases was collected at the visit at which the lesion was first identified, whereas blood from controls was collected once infection was no longer detected. For cases, the median interval between lesion detection and blood sampling was roughly 140 days, with an interquartile range of roughly 85 to 210 days. Since only a few of the women had HLA typing available, the possibility that HLA type was acting as a confounder could not be ruled out. The exploratory proof-of-principle case-control study was nested within the Guanacaste HPV Natural History Study in Costa Rica and compared TCR repertoires across cervical HPV16 outcomes. Cases and controls were matched on age within five years and on year of sample collection. Median age was approximately 36 years in cases versus roughly 37 in controls, and baseline characteristics did not differ significantly. In the parent cohort, around 9,900 women aged 18 or older were enrolled in Guanacaste, Costa Rica, during about 1993 to 1994 and then followed for approximately 7 years. As quality controls, five blinded duplicates were added to each group, bringing the total to roughly 60 samples made up of roughly 50 participants and 10 replicates. Broader findings and caveats from the paper: Because of the cross-sectional design, the study could not determine whether the associations came before infection or resulted from infection, and neither effector/memory subsets nor HPV-specific T cells were isolated. Because the number of T cells per sample was unknown, the richness differences could reflect varying T-cell content rather than repertoire biology. Across sequencing depths, CIN3+ cases showed significantly higher TCR repertoire richness than controls, but evenness did not differ between the groups. Random forest classifiers that combined richness and V gene abundances separated cases from controls with an estimated AUC of around 0.87. Cases had lower TRBV6-7 relative abundance than controls (about 0.1% versus 0.15%; Bonferroni P = 0.0008).

TCR beta CDR3 regions were amplified by multiplex PCR from an average of roughly 1.3 ug genomic DNA per sample using the immunoSEQ assay. To correct primer bias, the assay used a complete synthetic TCR repertoire to set an amplification baseline. Amplicons were sequenced on the Illumina platform. The study's processing was this. Sequence errors were corrected by clustering with frequency ratios and a modified nearest-neighbor algorithm, and the sequences were then analyzed in the immunoSEQ Analyzer using IMGT gene definitions. At each rarefaction depth, TCR richness and evenness were averaged over 20 rarefaction repeats, and samples with fewer sequences than the depth were excluded. V, D and J gene relative abundances were compared between groups with Wilcoxon rank sum tests, applying FDR correction. An intraclass correlation of roughly 96% for TCR richness and an average of 76.4% across 66 gene segments were obtained from the blinded duplicates. TCRdb stores this immuneACCESS table with in-frame sequences only. Part of the clones is absent; in the studies checked, under half of the shortfall reflects unresolved V genes, and no reason is known for the rest. From that table come the V and J calls and clone size; the DNA was used to work out D and trimming. This sample's listing comprises roughly 37,000 clones. The ten biggest clones cover 6% to 6.5% of the sample.

A word on this clone: Its antigen is still unknown. The CDR3 end is not reached by the read, which stops 3 residues before it; the germline J gene fills it in.

Every participant had a single incident cervical HPV16 infection, and women with prevalent HPV16 infections were excluded. Cervical HPV DNA was detected by MY09/MY11 PCR and genotyped by dot-blot hybridization. Fifteen mL of heparinized blood were centrifuged, and the buffy coat was aliquoted, frozen at -30°C, then stored at -80°C. QIAGEN kits were used to extract genomic DNA from the buffy coat specimens. Counted from cysteine to phenylalanine, this CDR3 has 13 amino acids. The DNA has 30 bases, all within the CDR3, and is read from base 1. The trim is 5 bases for V and 7 bases for J, with a gap of 14 bases between the germline ends. The germline V gene (reference sequence) supplies CDR1 LNHDA and CDR2 SQIVND.

The V and J segments used are TRBV19 and TRBJ1-1, and perhaps TRBD1 as D gene, on 6 matching bases. This sequence originates from a woman aged 18-69 years with a cervical HPV16 infection that either progressed to CIN3+ or cleared (not recorded which). Material for sequencing was blood buffy coat. Incomplete CDR3 DNA: TGTGCCAGTAGTGTCAGGGGAGATCGTGAA. This is translated as CASSVRGDRE. The complete CDR3 reads CASSVRGDREAFF.